A single sample is the source of the 15 T cell receptor beta chains below, sequenced in a study of cytomegalovirus exposure and HLA in healthy donors. Produced via immunoSEQ multiplex PCR; TCRdb's table is partial and in-frame only. The data hold approximately 100,000 clones, with about 88% observed a single time. The sample comprised PBMCs. The source is a young woman in good health and CMV-seropositive.

J is TRBJ2-3 and V is TRBV4-1; 9 positions match TRBD2. From germline, CDR1 is MGHRA and CDR2 YSYEKL. The CDR3 consists of 16 residues. J was trimmed by 6 bases and V by 0 bases; bases with no gene match: 7. CDR3 sequence reads: CASSQEGTSIMDTQYF. As DNA, the CDR3 is TGCGCCAGCAGCCAAGAAGGGACTAGCATCATGGATACGCAGTATTTT.

The chain joins TRBV18 to TRBJ2-7; possibly TRBD1 for D (5 bases). CDR1 and CDR2 from the germline V gene are KGHSH and LQKENI. The CDR3 runs to 14 residues. V lost 3 bases and J lost 2, with 11 bases in between. The CDR3 DNA sequence: TGTGCCAGCTCACCGGGGCCCTCCCCCTACGAGCAGTACTTC. Translation: CASSPGPSPYEQYF.

The chain employs TRBV28 and TRBJ1-4, with 9 bases lining up with TRBD1. This CDR3 has 17 amino acids. Trimming took 3 bases from V and 2 from J; bases not matched to a gene: 7. The germline CDR1 and CDR2 sequences are MDHEN and SYDVKM. CDR3 bases: TGTGCCAGCAGTTTTTCAACAGACAGGGGGACTAATGAAAAACTGTTTTTT. This translates into CASSFSTDRGTNEKLFF.

V gene TRBV6-1 combines with J gene TRBJ1-1, with D perhaps matching TRBD1 (5 bases). The germline V gene has CDR1 MNHNS and CDR2 SASEGT. The CDR3 is 14 residues long. V dropped 6 bases and J dropped 4 bases, with 15 bases sitting between them. CDR3 nucleotides: TGTGCCAGCAGCCTTCAGGGCTCCGGCACTGAAGCTTTCTTT. This encodes CASSLQGSGTEAFF.

V gene TRBV4-1 combines with J gene TRBJ2-1; D is perhaps TRBD1 (6 bases). Germline lookup yields CDR1 MGHRA and CDR2 YSYEKL. Between the trimmed V and J ends, which lost 3 bases and 9 bases, there was a span of 15 bases. The CDR3 spans 14 residues. CDR3 sequence: CASSQSRGASEQFF. As DNA, the CDR3 is TGCGCCAGCAGCCAGAGCAGGGGTGCGAGTGAGCAGTTCTTC.

In this sample, this clone turned up a few times. The chain is built from TRBV7-6 and TRBJ2-1, with 11 bases matching TRBD2. The CDR3 loop spans 16 amino acids. Trimming took 1 base from V and 4 from J; bases not matched to a gene: 3. CDR1 SGHVS and CDR2 FNYEAQ come from the germline V gene. CDR3 sequence reads: CASSLGSGGAYNEQFF. The CDR3 nucleotides are TGTGCCAGCAGCTTAGGTAGCGGGGGGGCTTACAATGAGCAGTTCTTC.

The chain has TRBV6-1 and TRBJ2-2, with 8 positions matching TRBD2. The V and J ends lost 7 bases and 1 base, in that order; junction bases with no gene match: 5. The CDR3 runs 15 residues. The V gene's germline CDR1 is MNHNS and CDR2 SASEGT. Here the CDR3 DNA reads TGTGCCAGCACAGTGAGCGGGGGGAACACCGGGGAGCTGTTTTTT. It is translated as CASTVSGGNTGELFF.

The CDR3 loop reads CASSISFAANYGYTF. CDR3 nucleotide sequence: TGTGCCAGTAGTATAAGTTTCGCGGCTAACTATGGCTACACCTTC. J is TRBJ1-2 and V is TRBV19; D not resolved. The CDR3 totals 15 residues. Germline V lookup: CDR1 LNHDA, CDR2 SQIVND (reference sequence). V lost 2 bases and J 0 bases, leaving 10 bases between the germline ends.

Here the CDR3 DNA reads TGTGCCATCAGTGAATCGGGTGAGCAGTACGTC. It codes for CAISESGEQYV. The V gene is TRBV10-3, the J gene TRBJ2-7; D is undetermined. Germline CDR1 reads ENHRY; CDR2 reads SYGVKD. The CDR3 covers 11 residues. The V end lost 3 bases, the J end lost 7 bases, and 7 bases lay between the germline ends.

The chain combines TRBV29-1 with TRBJ1-2, with 7 nucleotides matching TRBD1. Germline-derived CDR1 and CDR2 are SQVTM and ANQGSEA. This CDR3 has 13 residues. Unmatched junction bases numbered 8, after V lost 5 bases and J lost 5 bases. This CDR3 reads CSVHRTGGYGYTF. As DNA, the CDR3 is TGCAGCGTTCACCGGACAGGAGGATATGGCTACACCTTC. Drawing the rest from reference TRBV29-1 and TRBJ1-2, the complete variable domain is SAVISQKPSRDICQRGTSLTIQCQVDSQVTMMFWYRQQPGQSLTLIATANQGSEATYESGFVIDKFPISRPNLTFSTLTVSNMSPEDSSIYLCSVHRTGGYGYTFGSGTRLTVV.

The chain recombines TRBV11-2 with TRBJ2-7; TRBD2 agrees at 9 bases. With 0 bases clipped from V and 12 bases from J, the junction kept 6 bases outside the gene matches. In germline, CDR1 is SGHAT, CDR2 FQNNGV. The length of the CDR3 is 13 residues. The CDR3 DNA is TGTGCCAGCAGCTTAGAAGCGGGGGGCGAGGCGTACGTC. This translates into CASSLEAGGEAYV.

The CDR3 sequence is CASGTDLYEKLFF. CDR3 coding DNA: TGTGCCAGCGGAACGGACTTATATGAAAAACTGTTTTTT. The chain couples TRBV2 to TRBJ1-4; D remains ambiguous. The CDR3 consists of 13 residues. Germline CDR1 SNHLY, CDR2 FYNNEI. Trimming left V 8 bases short and J 6 bases short, with 13 bases between.

V gene TRBV2 combines with J gene TRBJ2-4, with TRBD2 matching 9 bases. The CDR3 totals 15 residues. Germline V lookup: CDR1 SNHLY, CDR2 FYNNEI. Trimming took 4 bases from V and 4 from J; bases not matched to a gene: 5. The CDR3 sequence: CASSGSSGGKNIQYF. The CDR3 DNA is TGTGCCAGCAGTGGAAGTAGCGGGGGAAAAAACATTCAGTACTTC.

The chain has TRBV28 and TRBJ2-7; a weak D match, TRBD1 (6 bases). The length of the CDR3 is 9 residues. V was trimmed by 8 bases and J by 13 bases, leaving 12 bases between them. CDR1 is MDHEN and CDR2 is SYDVKM in the germline V gene. The chain's CDR3 is CASHPDSYV. CDR3 nucleotide sequence: TGTGCCAGCCATCCGGACAGTTACGTC.

The V and J genes are TRBV11-3 and TRBJ1-1; D remains unclear. Trimming pared 0 bases from V and 1 base from J, leaving 6 bases between. This CDR3 has 14 amino acids. In germline, CDR1 is SGHNT, CDR2 YENEEA. The chain's CDR3 is CASSLDGGNTEAFF. In DNA form, the CDR3 reads TGTGCCAGCAGCTTAGACGGCGGGAACACTGAAGCTTTCTTT. Together with reference TRBV11-3 and TRBJ1-1, the CDR3 gives the full variable domain: EAGVVQSPRYKIIEKKQPVAFWCNPISGHNTLYWYLQNLGQGPELLIRYENEEAVDDSQLPKDRFSAERLKGVDSTLKIQPAELGDSAVYLCASSLDGGNTEAFFGQGTRLTVV.